This is a list of T cell receptor beta chains from one sample in a study of CD8 T cells in Susac syndrome. TCRdb analysed the immunoSEQ multiplex PCR reads with MiXCR anew, one entry per CDR3 protein. The table includes about 300,000 distinct CDR3 sequences, 85% detected once. The sequenced sample was CD8+ T cells from PBMCs. These receptors all stem from a human donor with multiple sclerosis. The CDR3 runs from the conserved cysteine through the conserved F or W. The D gene is left open where the match is weak. Rows may omit the clone size; those that give it use once, few, many or a size class.

>TRBV28|-|once|TRBJ2-1
CASSLRQSRDEQFF
TGTGCCAGCAGTTTGCGACAAAGCCGTGATGAGCAGTTCTTC
>TRBV5-4|-|once|TRBJ1-1
CASSLVDAYTEAFF
TGTGCCAGCAGCTTGGTAGACGCGTACACTGAAGCTTTCTTT
>TRBV2|-|-|TRBJ1-1
CASSGGGNTEAFF
TGTGCCAGCAGCGGCGGGGGGAACACTGAAGCTTTCTTT
>TRBV3-1|-|few|TRBJ2-7
CASSPYGYEQYF
TGTGCCAGCAGCCCCTATGGATACGAGCAGTACTTC
>TRBV9|-|few|TRBJ2-5
CASSVDVQETQYF
TGTGCCAGCAGCGTAGACGTTCAAGAGACCCAGTACTTC
>TRBV28|-|-|TRBJ1-1
CVSSLGSEAFF
TGTGTCAGCAGTTTGGGCTCCGAAGCTTTCTTT
>TRBV20-1|-|-|TRBJ2-7
CSARSFSSAAYEQYF
TGCAGTGCTAGATCTTTTTCCTCAGCCGCCTACGAGCAGTACTTC
>TRBV6-5|TRBD2|-|TRBJ2-1
CASSSLIGRLAGGPEYNEQFF
TGTGCCAGCAGTTCCTTGATCGGTCGACTAGCGGGAGGGCCGGAATACAATGAGCAGTTCTTC
>TRBV12-3/TRBV12-4|TRBD2|-|TRBJ2-7
CASSSPGTSGTPGRYF
TGTGCCAGCAGTTCCCCCGGGACTAGCGGGACCCCCGGGCGGTACTTC
>TRBV5-4|TRBD1|-|TRBJ2-7
CASSVTGDWHEQYF
TGTGCCAGCAGCGTGACAGGGGATTGGCACGAGCAGTACTTC
>TRBV18|-|-|TRBJ2-3
CASSTGRAITDTQYF
TGTGCCAGCTCGACAGGGAGGGCGATCACAGATACGCAGTATTTT
>TRBV14|-|-|TRBJ1-1
CASSLKRGGTEAFF
TGTGCCAGCAGCCTTAAAAGGGGGGGCACTGAAGCTTTCTTT
>TRBV4-3|TRBD1|-|TRBJ2-1
CASSQSDRGNEQFF
TGCGCCAGCAGCCAGTCAGACAGGGGCAATGAGCAGTTCTTC
>TRBV11-2|-|-|TRBJ2-3
CASSSPGSFSTDTQYF
TGTGCCAGCAGCTCCCCGGGGTCTTTTAGCACAGATACGCAGTATTTT